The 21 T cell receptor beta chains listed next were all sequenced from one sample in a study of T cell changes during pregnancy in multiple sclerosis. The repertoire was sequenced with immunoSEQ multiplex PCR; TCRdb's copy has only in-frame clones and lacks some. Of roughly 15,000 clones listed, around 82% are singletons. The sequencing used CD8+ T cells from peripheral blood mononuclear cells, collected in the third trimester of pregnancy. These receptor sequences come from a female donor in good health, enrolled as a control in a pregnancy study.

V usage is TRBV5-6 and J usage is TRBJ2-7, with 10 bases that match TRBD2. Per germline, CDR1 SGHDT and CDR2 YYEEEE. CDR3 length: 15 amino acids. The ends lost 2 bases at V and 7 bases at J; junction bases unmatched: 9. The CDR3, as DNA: TGTGCCAGCAGCTTATCCCGGGGACTAGCGAGGGAGCAGTACTTC. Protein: CASSLSRGLAREQYF. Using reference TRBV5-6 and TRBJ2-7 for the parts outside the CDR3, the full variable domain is DAGVTQSPTHLIKTRGQQVTLRCSPKSGHDTVSWYQQALGQGPQFIFQYYEEEERQRGNFPDRFSGHQFPNYSSELNVNALLLGDSALYLCASSLSRGLAREQYFGPGTRLTVT.

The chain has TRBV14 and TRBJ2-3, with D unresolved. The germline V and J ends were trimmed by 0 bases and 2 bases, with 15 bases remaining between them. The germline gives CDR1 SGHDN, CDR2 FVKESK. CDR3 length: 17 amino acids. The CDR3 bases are TGTGCCAGCAGCCAAGATGAAGCGCCCGATTTCACAGATACGCAGTATTTT. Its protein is CASSQDEAPDFTDTQYF.

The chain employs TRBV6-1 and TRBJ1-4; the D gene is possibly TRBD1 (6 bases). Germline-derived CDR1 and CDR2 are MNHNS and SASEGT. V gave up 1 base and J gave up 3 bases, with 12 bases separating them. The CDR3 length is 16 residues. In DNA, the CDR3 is TGTGCCAGCAGTGAAGAGGGGGGGACTTCTAATGAAAAACTGTTTTTT. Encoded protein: CASSEEGGTSNEKLFF.

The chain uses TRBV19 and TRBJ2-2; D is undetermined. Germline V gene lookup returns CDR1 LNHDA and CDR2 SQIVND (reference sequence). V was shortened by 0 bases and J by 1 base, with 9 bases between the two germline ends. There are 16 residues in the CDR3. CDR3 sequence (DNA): TGTGCCAGTAGTATAGATGGCAGGATGAACACCGGGGAGCTGTTTTTT. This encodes CASSIDGRMNTGELFF.

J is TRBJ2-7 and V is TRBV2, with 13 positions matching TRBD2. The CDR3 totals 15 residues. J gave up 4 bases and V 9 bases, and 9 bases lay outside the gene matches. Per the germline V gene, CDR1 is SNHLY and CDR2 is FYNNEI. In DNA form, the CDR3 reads TGTGCCAGAGGGACTAGCGGGGATTCGAGGTACGAGCAGTACTTC. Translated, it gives CARGTSGDSRYEQYF.

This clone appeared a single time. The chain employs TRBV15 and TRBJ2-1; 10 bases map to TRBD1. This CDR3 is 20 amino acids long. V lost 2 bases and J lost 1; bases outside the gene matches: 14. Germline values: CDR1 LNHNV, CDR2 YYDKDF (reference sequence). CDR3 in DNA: TGTGCCACCAGCAGACAGACCGGGACAGGGGTCAAGGGTTCCTACAATGAGCAGTTCTTC. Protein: CATSRQTGTGVKGSYNEQFF. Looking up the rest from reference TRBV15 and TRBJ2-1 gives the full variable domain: DAMVIQNPRYQVTQFGKPVTLSCSQTLNHNVMYWYQQKSSQAPKLLFHYYDKDFNNEADTPDNFQSRRPNTSFCFLDIRSPGLGDTAMYLCATSRQTGTGVKGSYNEQFFGPGTRLTVL.

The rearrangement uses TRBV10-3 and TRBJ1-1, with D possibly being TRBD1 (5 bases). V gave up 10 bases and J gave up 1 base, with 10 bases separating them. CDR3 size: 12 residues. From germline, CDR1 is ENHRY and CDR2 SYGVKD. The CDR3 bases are TGTGCCACCCAGGGAGGGAACACTGAAGCTTTCTTT. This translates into CATQGGNTEAFF.

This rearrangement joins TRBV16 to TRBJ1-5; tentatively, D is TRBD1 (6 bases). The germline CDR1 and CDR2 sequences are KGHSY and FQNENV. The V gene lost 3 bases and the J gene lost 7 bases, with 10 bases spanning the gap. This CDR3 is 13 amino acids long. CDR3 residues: CASSQDRGQPQHF. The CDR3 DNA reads TGTGCCAGCAGCCAGGACAGAGGGCAGCCCCAGCATTTT.

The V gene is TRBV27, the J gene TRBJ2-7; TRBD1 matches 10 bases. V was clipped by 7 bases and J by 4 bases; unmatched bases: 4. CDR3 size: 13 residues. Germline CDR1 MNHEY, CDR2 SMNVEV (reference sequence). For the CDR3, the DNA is TGTGCCAGCACGGGACAGGGGAGTTACGAGCAGTACTTC. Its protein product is CASTGQGSYEQYF.

DNA of the CDR3: TGTGCCAGCAGGGGCGGGTTGAGCAATCAGCCCCAGCATTTT. It codes for CASRGGLSNQPQHF. This chain connects TRBV27 to TRBJ1-5; D unresolved. Germline loops: CDR1 MNHEY, CDR2 SMNVEV (reference sequence). V lost 6 bases and J lost 1, with 10 bases in between. This CDR3 region has 14 residues.

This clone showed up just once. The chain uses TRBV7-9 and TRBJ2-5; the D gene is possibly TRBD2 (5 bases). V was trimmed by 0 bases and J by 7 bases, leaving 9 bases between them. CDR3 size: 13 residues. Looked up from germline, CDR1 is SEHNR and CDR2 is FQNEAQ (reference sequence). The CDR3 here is CASSLAREGTQYF. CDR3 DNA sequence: TGTGCCAGCAGCTTAGCTCGAGAGGGGACCCAGTACTTC.

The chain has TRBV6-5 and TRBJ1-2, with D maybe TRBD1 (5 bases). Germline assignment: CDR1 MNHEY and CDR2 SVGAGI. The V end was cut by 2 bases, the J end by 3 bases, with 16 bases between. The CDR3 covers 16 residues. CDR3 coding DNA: TGTGCCAGCAGTTACATTCAGGGCGACTTGCACTATGGCTACACCTTC. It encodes CASSYIQGDLHYGYTF.

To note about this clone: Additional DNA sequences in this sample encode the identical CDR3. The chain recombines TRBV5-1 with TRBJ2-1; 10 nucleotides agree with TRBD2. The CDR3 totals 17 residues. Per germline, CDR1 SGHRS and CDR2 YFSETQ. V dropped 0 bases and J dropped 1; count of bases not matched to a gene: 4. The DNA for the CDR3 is TGCGCCAGCAGCTTGGAGGCTAGCGGGAGTTCCTACAATGAGCAGTTCTTC. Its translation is CASSLEASGSSYNEQFF.

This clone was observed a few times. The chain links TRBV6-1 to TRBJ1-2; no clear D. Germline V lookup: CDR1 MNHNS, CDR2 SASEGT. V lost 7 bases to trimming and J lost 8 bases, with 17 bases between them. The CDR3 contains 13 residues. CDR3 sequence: CASMSRKPLGYTF. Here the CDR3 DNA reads TGTGCCAGCATGAGCAGGAAACCCCTAGGCTACACCTTC.

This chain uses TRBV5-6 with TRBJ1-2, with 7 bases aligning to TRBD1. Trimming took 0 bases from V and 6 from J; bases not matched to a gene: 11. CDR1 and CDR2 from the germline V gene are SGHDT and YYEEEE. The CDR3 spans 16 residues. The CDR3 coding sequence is TGTGCCAGCAGCTTGGGAGTGACAGGGAAGCGGAATGGCTACACCTTC. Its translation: CASSLGVTGKRNGYTF.

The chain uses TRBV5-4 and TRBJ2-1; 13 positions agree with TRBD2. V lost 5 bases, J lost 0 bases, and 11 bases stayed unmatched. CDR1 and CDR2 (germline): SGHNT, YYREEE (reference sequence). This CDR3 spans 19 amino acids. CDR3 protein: CASSSPGTSGVSSYNEQFF. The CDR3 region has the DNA TGTGCCAGCAGTTCCCCCGGGACTAGCGGGGTTAGCTCCTACAATGAGCAGTTCTTC. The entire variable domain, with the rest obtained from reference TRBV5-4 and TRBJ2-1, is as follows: ETGVTQSPTHLIKTRGQQVTLRCSSQSGHNTVSWYQQALGQGPQFIFQYYREEENGRGNFPPRFSGLQFPNYSSELNVNALELDDSALYLCASSSPGTSGVSSYNEQFFGPGTRLTVL.

For the CDR3, the DNA is TGTGCCAGCAGCGCCCCAGGATTCTATGGCTACACCTTC. This translates into CASSAPGFYGYTF. This rearrangement joins TRBV9 to TRBJ1-2, with unresolved D. Germline V CDR1 and CDR2: SGDLS, YYNGEE. V lost 3 bases to trimming and J lost 4 bases, with 10 bases between them. The CDR3 extends over 13 amino acids.

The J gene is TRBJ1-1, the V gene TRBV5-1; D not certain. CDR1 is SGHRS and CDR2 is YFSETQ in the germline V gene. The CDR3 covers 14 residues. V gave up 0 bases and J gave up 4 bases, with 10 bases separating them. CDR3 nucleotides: TGCGCCAGCAGCTTGGCCACTATGGCCACTGAAGCTTTCTTT. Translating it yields CASSLATMATEAFF.

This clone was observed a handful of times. The CDR3 DNA reads TGTGCCAGCAGCCAAGATCGCTATCTCCTAGGGAGGAGCAATCAGCCCCAGCATTTT. Translation gives CASSQDRYLLGRSNQPQHF. The rearrangement joins TRBV14 to TRBJ1-5; D remains unclear. The germline V gene has CDR1 SGHDN and CDR2 FVKESK. The CDR3 length is 19 residues. Trimming removed 0 bases at V and 1 base at J, with 19 bases between.

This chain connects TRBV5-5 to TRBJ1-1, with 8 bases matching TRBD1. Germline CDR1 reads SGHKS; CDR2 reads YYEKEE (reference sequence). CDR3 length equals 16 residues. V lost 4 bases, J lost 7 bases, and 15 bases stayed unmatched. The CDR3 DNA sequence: TGTGCCAGCAGCCCTCTGACAGGGGCGGTTAGTCTTGAAGCTTTCTTT. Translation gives CASSPLTGAVSLEAFF.

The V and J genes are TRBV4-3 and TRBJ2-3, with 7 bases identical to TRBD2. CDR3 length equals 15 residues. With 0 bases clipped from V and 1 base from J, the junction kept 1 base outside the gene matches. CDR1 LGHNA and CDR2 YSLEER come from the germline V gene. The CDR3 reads CASSQDSGGTDTQYF. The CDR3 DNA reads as TGCGCCAGCAGCCAAGACAGCGGGGGCACAGATACGCAGTATTTT.